The next 11 T cell receptor beta chains were all read from a single sample in a study of cytomegalovirus exposure and HLA in healthy donors. PCR amplification relied on 60 Vbeta primers (plus 13 Jbeta primers). TCRdb keeps only in-frame clones here, not all; method: immunoSEQ multiplex PCR. Among 95,000 to 120,000 clones listed, 74% were seen once. The sequencing sample was made of PBMCs. These receptors came from a woman aged 40 to 50 in good health and CMV-seropositive.

The rearrangement links TRBV2 to TRBJ1-1; D gene unclear. Germline values: CDR1 SNHLY, CDR2 FYNNEI. This CDR3 has 15 amino acids. Trimming removed 1 base at V and 1 base at J, with 10 bases between. The CDR3 nucleotides are TGTGCCAGCAGTGAAGGACTGATTTCGAACACTGAAGCTTTCTTT. Its translation: CASSEGLISNTEAFF. The whole variable domain, remainder taken from reference TRBV2 and TRBJ1-1, is EPEVTQTPSHQVTQMGQEVILRCVPISNHLYFYWYRQILGQKVEFLVSFYNNEISEKSEIFDDQFSVERPDGSNFTLKIRSTKLEDSAMYFCASSEGLISNTEAFFGQGTRLTVV.

The rearrangement links TRBV30 to TRBJ1-2, with D possibly matching TRBD1 (5 bases). The length of the CDR3 is 13 residues. V lost 2 bases and J 8 bases, leaving 15 bases between the germline ends. Germline assignment: CDR1 GTSNPN and CDR2 SVGIG (reference sequence). CDR3 amino acids: CAWSPDGGRGYTF. The CDR3 region has the DNA TGTGCCTGGAGTCCCGACGGGGGAAGGGGCTACACCTTC.

V usage is TRBV5-5 and J usage is TRBJ2-3, with a possible D match to TRBD1 (6 bases). CDR1 is SGHKS, CDR2 YYEKEE, per germline (reference sequence). This CDR3 spans 14 amino acids. V shed 0 bases and J shed 6 bases, with 11 bases lying between them. The CDR3 loop is CASSLVPGADTQYF. CDR3 DNA: TGTGCCAGCAGCTTGGTACCAGGGGCGGATACGCAGTATTTT.

The chain employs TRBV25-1 and TRBJ1-1; 7 bases fit TRBD1. CDR3 length: 14 amino acids. Trimming took 10 bases from V and 6 from J; bases not matched to a gene: 14. Germline assignment: CDR1 MGHDK and CDR2 SYGVNS. The CDR3 here is CATREAGGRAEAFF. The CDR3 coding sequence is TGTGCCACCCGCGAGGCAGGGGGTAGGGCTGAAGCTTTCTTT.

The chain couples TRBV11-2 to TRBJ2-5; D is uncertain. The CDR3 is made up of 16 amino acids. The V and J ends lost 0 bases and 4 bases respectively, with 15 bases between them. Germline assignment: CDR1 SGHAT and CDR2 FQNNGV. The CDR3 sequence is CASSLDRPAGGETQYF. CDR3 nucleotides: TGTGCCAGCAGCTTAGATCGCCCAGCCGGCGGAGAGACCCAGTACTTC.

J is TRBJ2-7 and V is TRBV5-4; no clear D. There are 13 residues in the CDR3. Germline V gene data show CDR1 as SGHNT and CDR2 as YYREEE (reference sequence). V lost 7 bases, J lost 4 bases, and 15 bases lay in between. CDR3 nucleotides: TGTGCCAGCGCCCTTGACGGGTCATACGAGCAGTACTTC. This translates into CASALDGSYEQYF.

This chain joins TRBV2 and TRBJ2-7; TRBD2 agrees at 11 bases. The germline CDR1 and CDR2 sequences are SNHLY and FYNNEI. The CDR3 is 14 amino acids. V lost 3 bases to trimming and J lost 5 bases; unmatched junction nucleotides: 3. CDR3 DNA: TGTGCCAGCAGTGAGGTAGCGGGGGGGCACGAGCAGTACTTC. Translating gives CASSEVAGGHEQYF.

The CDR3 protein is CATSGDRVSEQYF. For the CDR3, the DNA is TGTGCCACCAGCGGGGACAGGGTTTCCGAGCAGTACTTC. This chain uses TRBV15 with TRBJ2-7; TRBD1 agrees at 9 bases. Looked up from germline, CDR1 is LNHNV and CDR2 is YYDKDF (reference sequence). The CDR3 runs 13 residues. The V and J ends lost 5 bases and 6 bases, in that order; junction bases with no gene match: 5.

This clone was counted between two and nine times. The rearrangement links TRBV5-5 to TRBJ2-1; 14 nucleotides align to TRBD2. This CDR3 is 19 amino acids long. CDR1 is SGHKS and CDR2 is YYEKEE in the germline V gene (reference sequence). Germline trimming cut 3 bases from V and 2 bases from J; bases unmatched to any gene: 10. The CDR3 coding sequence is TGTGCCAGCAGCTCGGGAGGACTAGCGGGGGGCGGGGCCTACAATGAGCAGTTCTTC. It codes for CASSSGGLAGGGAYNEQFF.

This chain uses TRBV6-4 with TRBJ2-3, with TRBD2 matching 9 bases. Germline-derived CDR1 and CDR2 are MRHNA and SNTAGT. The V segment lost 5 bases and the J segment 3 bases; nucleotides outside the gene matches: 12. CDR3 length equals 17 residues. The CDR3 loop is CASSPEGAGGPTDTQYF. The CDR3 DNA sequence: TGTGCCAGCAGTCCAGAAGGGGCGGGAGGGCCGACAGATACGCAGTATTTT.

The table lists this clone with a few counts. Other DNA sequences from this sample encode an identical CDR3 as well. J is TRBJ2-3 and V is TRBV9, with D maybe TRBD1 (6 bases). V was clipped by 0 bases and J by 1 base, with 9 bases between them. The CDR3 is 15 residues long. Germline CDR1 SGDLS, CDR2 YYNGEE. The CDR3 sequence: CASSVEQGRTDTQYF. CDR3 bases: TGTGCCAGCAGCGTAGAACAGGGCCGCACAGATACGCAGTATTTT.